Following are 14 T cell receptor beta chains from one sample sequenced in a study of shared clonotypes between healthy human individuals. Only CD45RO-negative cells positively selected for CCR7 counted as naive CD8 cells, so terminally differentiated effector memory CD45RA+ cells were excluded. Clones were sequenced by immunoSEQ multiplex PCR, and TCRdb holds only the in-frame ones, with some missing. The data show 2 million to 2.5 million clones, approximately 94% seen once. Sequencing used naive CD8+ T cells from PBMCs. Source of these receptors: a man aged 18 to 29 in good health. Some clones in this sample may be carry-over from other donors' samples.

The CDR3 is CASSYGRKETQYF. In nucleotides, the CDR3 is TGTGCCAGCAGTTACGGCAGAAAAGAGACCCAGTACTTC. This chain connects TRBV6-5 to TRBJ2-5; no firm D call. The CDR3 length is 13 residues. The germline V and J ends were trimmed by 2 bases and 3 bases, with 7 bases remaining between them. CDR1 MNHEY and CDR2 SVGAGI come from the germline V gene.

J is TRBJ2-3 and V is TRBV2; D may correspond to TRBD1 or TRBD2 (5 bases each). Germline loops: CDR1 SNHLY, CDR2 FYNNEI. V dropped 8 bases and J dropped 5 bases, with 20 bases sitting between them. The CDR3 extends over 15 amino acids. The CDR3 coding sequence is TGTGCCAGCGGGGAGCAGGGCGGGCTGGGAGATACGCAGTATTTT. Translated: CASGEQGGLGDTQYF.

CDR3 bases: TGTGCCAGCAGTTTAGGGCTCACCACCTCCTACGAGCAGTACTTC. It codes for CASSLGLTTSYEQYF. The chain joins TRBV28 to TRBJ2-7; D uncertain. Germline CDR1 is MDHEN and CDR2 is SYDVKM. Trimming stripped 2 bases from V and 0 bases from J, with 11 bases between. The CDR3 has 15 amino acids.

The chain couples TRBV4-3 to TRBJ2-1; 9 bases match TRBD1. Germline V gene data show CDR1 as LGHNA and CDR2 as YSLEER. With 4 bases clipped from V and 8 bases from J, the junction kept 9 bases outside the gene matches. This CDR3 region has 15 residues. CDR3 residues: CASSPRGQGYDEQFF. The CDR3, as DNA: TGCGCCAGCAGCCCTCGGGGACAGGGATACGATGAGCAGTTCTTC.

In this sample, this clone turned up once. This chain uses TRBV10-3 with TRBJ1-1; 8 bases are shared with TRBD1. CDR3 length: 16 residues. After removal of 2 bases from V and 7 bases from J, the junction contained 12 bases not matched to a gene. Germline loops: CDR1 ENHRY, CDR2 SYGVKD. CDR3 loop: CAISERTGRVLDEAFF. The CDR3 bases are TGTGCCATCAGTGAGAGGACAGGGAGGGTCCTTGATGAAGCTTTCTTT.

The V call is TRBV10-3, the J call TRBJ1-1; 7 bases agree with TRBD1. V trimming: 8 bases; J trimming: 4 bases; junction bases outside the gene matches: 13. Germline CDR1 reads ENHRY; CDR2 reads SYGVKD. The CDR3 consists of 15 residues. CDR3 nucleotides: TGTGCCATCCGACCCCAGACAGGGTCGGGCACTGAAGCTTTCTTT. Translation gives CAIRPQTGSGTEAFF.

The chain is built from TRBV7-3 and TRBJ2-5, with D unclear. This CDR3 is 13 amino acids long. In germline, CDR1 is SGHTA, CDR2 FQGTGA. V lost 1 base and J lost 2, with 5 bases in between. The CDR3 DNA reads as TGTGCCAGCAGCTTAAACTTACAAGAGACCCAGTACTTC. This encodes CASSLNLQETQYF.

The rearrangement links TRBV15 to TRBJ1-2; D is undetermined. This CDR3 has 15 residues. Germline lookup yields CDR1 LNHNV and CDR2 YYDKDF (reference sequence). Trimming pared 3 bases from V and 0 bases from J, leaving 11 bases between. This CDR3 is CATSSSDKTNYGYTF. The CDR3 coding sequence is TGTGCCACCAGCAGTTCCGACAAGACTAACTATGGCTACACCTTC.

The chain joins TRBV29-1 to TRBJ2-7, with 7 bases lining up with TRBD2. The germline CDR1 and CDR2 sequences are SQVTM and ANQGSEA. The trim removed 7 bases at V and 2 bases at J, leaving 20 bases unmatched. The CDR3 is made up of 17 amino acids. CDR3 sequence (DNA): TGCAGCGCCTGTCCGGACGGGGAGGGCTACTATCCCTACGAGCAGTACTTC. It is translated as CSACPDGEGYYPYEQYF.

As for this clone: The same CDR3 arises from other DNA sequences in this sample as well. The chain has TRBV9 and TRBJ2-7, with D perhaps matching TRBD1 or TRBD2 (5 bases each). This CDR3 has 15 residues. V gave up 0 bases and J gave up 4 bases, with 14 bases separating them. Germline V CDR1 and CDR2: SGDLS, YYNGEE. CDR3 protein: CASSVASGGGYEQYF. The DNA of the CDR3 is TGTGCCAGCAGCGTAGCGTCTGGTGGGGGTTACGAGCAGTACTTC.

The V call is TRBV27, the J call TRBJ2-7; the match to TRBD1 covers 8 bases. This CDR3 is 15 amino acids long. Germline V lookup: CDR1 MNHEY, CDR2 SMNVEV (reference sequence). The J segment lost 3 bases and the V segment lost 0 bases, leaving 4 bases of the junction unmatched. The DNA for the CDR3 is TGTGCCAGCAGTTTATCGGCAGGGGGCCTCTACGAGCAGTACTTC. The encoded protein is CASSLSAGGLYEQYF.

The CDR3 DNA follows: TGTGCCAGCAGTTTCGGGCAGGGCGGAAAGTATTATGGCTACACCTTC. Translating it yields CASSFGQGGKYYGYTF. The chain couples TRBV28 to TRBJ1-2; D perhaps matches TRBD1 (5 bases). Germline V CDR1 and CDR2: MDHEN, SYDVKM. CDR3 length: 16 residues. The V end was cut by 3 bases, the J end by 5 bases, with 19 bases between.

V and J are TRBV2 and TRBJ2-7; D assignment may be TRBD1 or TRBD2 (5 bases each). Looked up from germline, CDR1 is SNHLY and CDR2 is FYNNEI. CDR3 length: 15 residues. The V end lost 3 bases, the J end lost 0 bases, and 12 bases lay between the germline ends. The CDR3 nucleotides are TGTGCCAGCAGTGAGTGGGCAGGGAGCTCCTACGAGCAGTACTTC. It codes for CASSEWAGSSYEQYF.

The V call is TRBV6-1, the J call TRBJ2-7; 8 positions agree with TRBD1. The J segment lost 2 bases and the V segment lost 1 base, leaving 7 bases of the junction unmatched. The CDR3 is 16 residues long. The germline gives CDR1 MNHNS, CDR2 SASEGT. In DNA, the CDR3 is TGTGCCAGCAGTGAAGGGGGGGACAGGCAAACCTACGAGCAGTACTTC. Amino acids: CASSEGGDRQTYEQYF.